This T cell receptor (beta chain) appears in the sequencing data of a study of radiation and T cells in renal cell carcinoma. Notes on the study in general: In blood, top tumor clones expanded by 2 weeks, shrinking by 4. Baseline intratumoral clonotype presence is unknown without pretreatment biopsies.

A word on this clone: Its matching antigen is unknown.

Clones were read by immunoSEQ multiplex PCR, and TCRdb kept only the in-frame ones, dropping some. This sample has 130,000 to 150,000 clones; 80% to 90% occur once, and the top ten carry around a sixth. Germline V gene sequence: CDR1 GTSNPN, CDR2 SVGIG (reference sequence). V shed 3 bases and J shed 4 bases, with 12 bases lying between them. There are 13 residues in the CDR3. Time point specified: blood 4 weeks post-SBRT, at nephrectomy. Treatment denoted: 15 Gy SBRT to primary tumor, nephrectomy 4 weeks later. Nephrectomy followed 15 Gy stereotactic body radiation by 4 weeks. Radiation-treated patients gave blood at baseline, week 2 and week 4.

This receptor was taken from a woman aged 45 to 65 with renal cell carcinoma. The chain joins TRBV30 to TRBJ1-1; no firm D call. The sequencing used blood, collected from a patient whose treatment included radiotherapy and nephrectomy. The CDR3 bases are TGTGCCTGGAGACTAGAGGGAGGCACTGAAGCTTTCTTT. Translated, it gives CAWRLEGGTEAFF.